These 13 T cell receptor beta chains were all obtained from the same sample, sequenced in a study of T cell repertoires in cytomegalovirus infection (dated by TCRdb to about 2019). Their recognized antigens are unknown. The instrument was an Illumina HiSeq 1500. Clones were called with MiXCR by TCRdb after fastp trimmed the public reads at Q25, and only in-frame beta chains were retained. Rows with a matching CDR3 protein are joined into one entry that keeps the most common DNA and genes. This sample comprises some 940,000 distinct CDR3 sequences, 31% of them detected only once. In total, the top ten clones hold around 15% of the sample. Read against the paper, the sample's treatment or condition label means: in vitro stimulation with specific CMV peptide epitopes to enrich CMV-specific T cells. This specimen was cultured CD8+ T cells from PBMCs, taken from culture after CMV antigen stimulation. These receptors were taken from a human donor in good health (CMV status not recorded). Some clones in this sample may be carry-over from other donors' samples.

The J gene is TRBJ1-5, the V gene TRBV18; TRBD1 is a possible D gene (6 bases). V lost 2 bases and J 1 base, leaving 9 bases between the germline ends. The length of the CDR3 is 15 residues. In germline, CDR1 is KGHSH, CDR2 LQKENI. CDR3 DNA sequence: TGTGCCAGCTCACCATCAGGGGCCAGCAATCAGCCCCAGCATTTT. Translation: CASSPSGASNQPQHF. Full variable domain (rest looked up from reference TRBV18 and TRBJ1-5): NAGVMQNPRHLVRRRGQEARLRCSPMKGHSHVYWYRQLPEEGLKFMVYLQKENIIDESGMPKERFSAEFPKEGPSILRIQQVVRGDSAAYFCASSPSGASNQPQHFGDGTRLSIL.

This clonotype was seen more than once but under ten times. The gene calls are TRBV6-2 or TRBV6-3 and TRBJ2-2, with D possibly TRBD2 on 6 matching bases. This CDR3 region has 16 residues. V lost 2 bases and J lost 8, with 18 bases in between. Germline lookup yields CDR1 MNHEY and CDR2 SVGEGT. The CDR3 spells CASSYGAGPRIGELFF. The CDR3 bases are TGTGCCAGCAGTTACGGAGCGGGTCCACGGATAGGGGAGCTGTTTTTT.

The chain couples TRBV6-2 or TRBV6-3 to TRBJ2-7; D perhaps matches TRBD2 (6 bases). The CDR3 has 15 residues. V was shortened by 4 bases and J by 6 bases, with 19 bases between the two germline ends. Germline V gene data show CDR1 as MNHEY and CDR2 as SVGEGT. For the CDR3, the DNA is TGTGCCAGCAGTTTCCCATCCCGCGGAGGGCTCGAGCAGTACGTC. Translated: CASSFPSRGGLEQYV.

This clonotype was found a few times. The chain uses TRBV4-1 and TRBJ2-7; 7 bases line up with TRBD2. V gave up 0 bases and J gave up 0 bases; unmatched junction bases: 5. This CDR3 comprises 16 residues. Germline-derived CDR1 and CDR2 are MGHRA and YSYEKL. CDR3 loop: CASSQDTSGASYEQYF. In DNA form, the CDR3 reads TGCGCCAGCAGCCAAGATACAAGCGGGGCCTCCTACGAGCAGTACTTC.

Regarding this clonotype: This may arise from a read error, as a much more abundant clone is one base away. The chain couples TRBV7-8 to TRBJ2-1, with unresolved D. The CDR3 totals 15 residues. Per germline, CDR1 SGHVS and CDR2 FQNEAQ. The germline V and J ends were trimmed by 5 bases and 0 bases, with 11 bases remaining between them. The CDR3 DNA follows: TGTGCCAGCAGCCAAGCGCATGACTCCTACAATGAGCAGTTCTTC. Translating it yields CASSQAHDSYNEQFF. The full variable domain, with the rest looked up from reference TRBV7-8 and TRBJ2-1, is GAGVSQSPRYKVAKRGQDVALRCDPISGHVSLFWYQQALGQGPEFLTYFQNEAQLDKSGLPSDRFFAERPEGSVSTLKIQRTQQEDSAVYLCASSQAHDSYNEQFFGPGTRLTVL.

J is TRBJ1-2 and V is TRBV28, with D unclear. The CDR3 runs 12 residues. Trimming left V 6 bases short and J 5 bases short, with 10 bases between. Germline V CDR1 and CDR2: MDHEN, SYDVKM. CDR3 residues: CASRERPYGYTF. The CDR3 DNA follows: TGTGCCAGCAGGGAGCGCCCTTATGGCTACACCTTC.

J is TRBJ2-7 and V is TRBV4-1; 7 positions match TRBD2. Germline lookup yields CDR1 MGHRA and CDR2 YSYEKL. V lost 5 bases to trimming and J lost 4 bases; unmatched junction nucleotides: 8. The CDR3 totals 14 residues. The CDR3 loop is CASSNYLGGYEQYF. CDR3 nucleotide sequence: TGCGCCAGCAGCAACTATCTCGGGGGGTACGAGCAGTACTTC.

This clonotype was seen repeatedly, ten times or more. The chain links TRBV7-9 to TRBJ2-1, with D perhaps TRBD1 or TRBD2 (5 bases each). The V and J ends lost 5 bases and 2 bases respectively, with 16 bases between them. This CDR3 has 16 residues. Germline V gene sequence: CDR1 SEHNR, CDR2 FQNEAQ (reference sequence). CDR3 region: CASSLIGGAAYNEQFF. Here the CDR3 DNA reads TGTGCCAGCAGCCTGATTGGGGGAGCGGCCTACAATGAGCAGTTCTTC.

This clonotype was observed a handful of times. The V and J genes are TRBV4-1 and TRBJ1-6, with no clear D. This CDR3 region has 18 residues. V shed 0 bases and J shed 3 bases, with 15 bases lying between them. The germline V gene encodes CDR1 MGHRA and CDR2 YSYEKL. In DNA form, the CDR3 reads TGCGCCAGCAGCCAAGATAGGAACAGTAGGGACTATAATTCACCCCTCCACTTT. Amino acid sequence: CASSQDRNSRDYNSPLHF.

This clonotype has a handful of counts. The rearrangement joins TRBV28 to TRBJ1-1, with 9 bases aligning to TRBD1. Germline CDR1 MDHEN, CDR2 SYDVKM. The CDR3 loop spans 15 amino acids. The V segment lost 4 bases and the J segment 10 bases; nucleotides outside the gene matches: 13. The CDR3 coding sequence is TGTGCCAGCAGTTCCGGCCCGGGACAGGGAATGGTAGCTTTCTTT. Its translation is CASSSGPGQGMVAFF.

This clonotype has a handful of counts. The chain employs TRBV27 and TRBJ1-5; D might be TRBD1 (5 bases). Germline loops: CDR1 MNHEY, CDR2 SMNVEV (reference sequence). CDR3 length equals 13 residues. Trimming took 7 bases from V and 4 from J, leaving 11 bases between them. For the CDR3, the DNA is TGTGCCAGCATCTCGGGGCGGAATCAGCCCCAGCATTTT. This sequence encodes CASISGRNQPQHF.

V usage is TRBV9 and J usage is TRBJ1-5, with 7 bases fitting TRBD1. Germline V gene data show CDR1 as SGDLS and CDR2 as YYNGEE. This CDR3 is 15 amino acids long. Unmatched junction bases numbered 6, after V lost 3 bases and J lost 3 bases. Written as DNA, the CDR3 is TGTGCCAGCAGCGGAACCGGGACAGACAATCAGCCCCAGCATTTT. Residues: CASSGTGTDNQPQHF.

The chain carries TRBV12-5 and TRBJ1-2, with D unresolved. This CDR3 comprises 12 residues. Germline CDR1 is LGHNT and CDR2 is FRNRAP. V was shortened by 2 bases and J by 7 bases, with 8 bases between the two germline ends. The CDR3 DNA is TGTGCTAGTGGTTTGAATGGAGGTGGCTACACCTTC. Translation gives CASGLNGGGYTF.